A selection of T cell receptor beta chains follows, all from one sample in a study of blood T cell repertoires in COVID-19. Assay used: immunoSEQ multiplex PCR; TCRdb lists only in-frame clones, some missing. The data contain tens of thousands of clones, roughly 90% of them singletons. The sequencing sample was made of peripheral blood. These receptors were obtained from a man aged 50 to 60 with acute or convalescent COVID-19. The CDR3 runs from the conserved cysteine through the conserved F or W. D genes are given only for firm matches. The size entry is marked missing in some rows and otherwise reads once, few, many or a size class.

>TRBD1|TRBV7-8|TRBJ1-4|NA
TGTGCCAGCAGCTTAGCCGACAGGGGTGAAAAACTGTTTTTT
CASSLADRGEKLFF
>TRBD2|TRBV5-1|TRBJ2-5|once
TGCGCCAGCAGCACCCCCGGGGGGGCGGAGACCCAGTACTTC
CASSTPGGAETQYF
>TRBD1|TRBV5-1|TRBJ1-2|NA
TGCGCCAGCAGCTTTGACAGGGAGGATGGCTACACCTTC
CASSFDREDGYTF
>TRBD1|TRBV24-1|TRBJ2-1|NA
TGTGCCACCAGATCCGGGACAGACTCCTACAATGAGCAGTTCTTC
CATRSGTDSYNEQFF
>NA|TRBV30|TRBJ1-1|NA
TGTGCCTGGAGTGTACACCGGGGAACTGAAGCTTTCTTT
CAWSVHRGTEAFF
>NA|TRBV6-5|TRBJ1-1|NA
TGTGCCAGCAGTTACCGTGGAGGGGCCACTGAAGCTTTCTTT
CASSYRGGATEAFF
>NA|TRBV5-1|TRBJ1-6|few
TGCGCCAGCAGCTTGACGGGAGCCTATAATTCACCCCTCCACTTT
CASSLTGAYNSPLHF
>TRBD1|TRBV10-3|TRBJ2-5|NA
TGTGCCACACAGGGGAAGTCAGAGACCCAGTACTTC
CATQGKSETQYF
>NA|TRBV6-5|TRBJ1-1|NA
TGTGCCAGCAGCGTCCAGGCGAACACTGAAGCTTTCTTT
CASSVQANTEAFF
>TRBD2|TRBV10-2|TRBJ2-5|NA
TGCGCCAGCAGACTAGCGGGGGGTGAGACCCAGTACTTC
CASRLAGGETQYF
>TRBD1|TRBV6-5|TRBJ2-7|NA
TGTGCCAGCAGTTACTCTGGACAGGGAGGATACGAGCAGTACTTC
CASSYSGQGGYEQYF
>NA|TRBV6-6|TRBJ2-3|NA
TGTGCCAGCGTTGCGGTCGCAGATACGCAGTATTTT
CASVAVADTQYF
>NA|TRBV5-4|TRBJ2-1|NA
TGTGCCAGCAGCTTAGACACGAACAATGAGCAGTTCTTC
CASSLDTNNEQFF
>NA|TRBV6-6|TRBJ2-7|NA
TGTGCCAGCAGTTACAAGGAGTACGAGCAGTACTTC
CASSYKEYEQYF
>TRBD1|TRBV27|TRBJ2-7|NA
TGTGCCAGCAGTTTTGCCCCTGGCAGGGGGCTATCCTACGAGCAGTACTTC
CASSFAPGRGLSYEQYF
>TRBD2|TRBV24-1|TRBJ2-3|NA
TGTGCCACCAGTGATGTCGGGGGGGCCAGTAGAGATACGCAGTATTTT
CATSDVGGASRDTQYF
>TRBD1|TRBV3-1/TRBV3-2|TRBJ2-2|once
TGTGCCAGCAGCACTGATCTTCCGGGACAGGGTATCACCGGGGAGCTGTTTTTT
CASSTDLPGQGITGELFF
>NA|TRBV7-2|TRBJ2-7|NA
TGTGCCAGCAGCTTAGCGTTTCGCTACGAGCAGTACTTC
CASSLAFRYEQYF
>TRBD1|TRBV27|TRBJ2-7|NA
TGTGCCAGCAGTCGAGCGACAGGGACCCTCTACGAGCAGTACTTC
CASSRATGTLYEQYF
>NA|TRBV5-4|TRBJ1-2|few
TGTGCCAGCAGCTTGGGGGCAGGACTACAAGCTAACTATGGCTACACCTTC
CASSLGAGLQANYGYTF
>NA|TRBV11-3|TRBJ2-2|NA
TGTGCCAGCAGCAAACAACTAGACGAAGACACCGGGGAGCTGTTTTTT
CASSKQLDEDTGELFF
>NA|TRBV5-6|TRBJ2-7|NA
TGTGCCAGCAGCTTGGCAAGTACCGCGGCCTACGAGCAGTACTTC
CASSLASTAAYEQYF
>TRBD1|TRBV7-3|TRBJ2-1|NA
TGTGCCAGCAGCTTTCAGGGGGTGAATGAGCAGTTCTTC
CASSFQGVNEQFF
>TRBD2|TRBV11-3|TRBJ2-3|once
TGTGCCAGCAGCTTAGGACTAGCTTCAGATACGCAGTATTTT
CASSLGLASDTQYF
>NA|TRBV19|TRBJ1-3|NA
TGTGCCAGTAGTGTGTTGACAGTCTCTGGAAACACCATATATTTT
CASSVLTVSGNTIYF
>NA|TRBV19|TRBJ1-1|NA
TGTGCCAGTAGTATAGGGACACTGAACACTGAAGCTTTCTTT
CASSIGTLNTEAFF
>TRBD1|TRBV5-8|TRBJ1-1|NA
TGTGCCAGCAGCTTGGTCCCGGGACAGGGGAGGTCCGAAGCTTTCTTT
CASSLVPGQGRSEAFF
>NA|TRBV9|TRBJ2-2|NA
TGTGCCAGCAGCGTAGTAGGAGGGACCGGGGAGCTGTTTTTT
CASSVVGGTGELFF
>NA|TRBV5-1|TRBJ2-3|NA
TGCGCCAGCAGCTCGAAGGACTACCATACGCAGTATTTT
CASSSKDYHTQYF
>NA|TRBV4-1|TRBJ1-6|NA
TGCGCCAGCAGCCAAGGGGGGGTTTCGGGTTCACCCCTCCACTTT
CASSQGGVSGSPLHF
>NA|TRBV5-5|TRBJ2-3|NA
TGTGCCAGCAGCCGGGGGACAGATACGCAGTATTTT
CASSRGTDTQYF
>TRBD1|TRBV5-6|TRBJ1-1|NA
TGTGCCAGCAGCTTTGACAGGGGTCAGGCTTGGAGTACTGAAGCTTTCTTT
CASSFDRGQAWSTEAFF
>TRBD1|TRBV11-2|TRBJ2-7|NA
TGTGCCAGCAGCTTTGTGACAGGGGGTAGGGAGCAGTACTTC
CASSFVTGGREQYF
>NA|TRBV24-1|TRBJ1-2|NA
TGTGCCACCAGTGATTTCTTGTCCGACTATGGCTACACCTTC
CATSDFLSDYGYTF
>TRBD2|TRBV5-6|TRBJ2-7|NA
TGTGCCAGCAGCTCACCAGCGGGGGGCTACGAGCAGTACTTC
CASSSPAGGYEQYF
>TRBD2|TRBV19|TRBJ2-7|NA
TGTGCCAGTAGTATCGGGACGGGGGGGAGCTCCTACGAGCAGTACTTC
CASSIGTGGSSYEQYF
>TRBD1|TRBV5-1|TRBJ1-4|NA
TGCGCCAGCAGCAACGGACAGGTTCTTAATGAAAAACTGTTTTTT
CASSNGQVLNEKLFF
>NA|TRBV9|TRBJ2-3|NA
TGTGCCAGCAGCGTTCGAGGGGGTGGAGATACGCAGTATTTT
CASSVRGGGDTQYF
>NA|TRBV4-1|TRBJ2-1|NA
TGCGCCAGCAGCCAAGAGTTATACACCATGAATGAGCAGTTCTTC
CASSQELYTMNEQFF
>TRBD2|TRBV5-1|TRBJ2-3|NA
TGCGCCAGCAGCTTGTTTCTAGCGGGGGGGCCTGCAGATACGCAGTATTTT
CASSLFLAGGPADTQYF